The rows below give T cell receptor beta chains drawn from one sample of a study of T cell responses to AZD1222 COVID-19 vaccine. Repertoires were generated with immunoSEQ multiplex PCR, while TCRdb's copy carries only in-frame clones and drops some. This table holds about 150,000 clones, 75% to 95% found once. The starting material was peripheral blood, obtained 28 days after the second AZD1222 dose. Receptors were obtained from an adult who received the AZD1222 COVID-19 vaccine. CDR3s include the opening cysteine and the closing phenylalanine or tryptophan. The order of the fields is clone size, D gene, V gene, J gene, CDR3 protein, CDR3 DNA. D genes are given only for firm matches. Where a row states a size, it is once, few, many or the class of an expanded clone; other rows omit it.

NA	NA	TRBV5-1	TRBJ2-1	CASSLTERNNEQFF	TGCGCCAGCAGCTTGACAGAGAGAAACAATGAGCAGTTCTTC
NA	TRBD2	TRBV12-3/TRBV12-4	TRBJ2-1	CATRLAGDNEQFF	TGTGCGACCAGGCTAGCGGGAGACAATGAGCAGTTCTTC
NA	NA	TRBV29-1	TRBJ2-2	CSVEEVRGELFF	TGCAGCGTTGAAGAGGTCCGCGGGGAGCTGTTTTTT
once	TRBD2	TRBV7-2	TRBJ2-1	CASSFSGSGSGYEQFF	TGTGCCAGCAGCTTTAGTGGTAGCGGGAGTGGATATGAGCAGTTCTTC
NA	NA	TRBV30	TRBJ1-1	CAWSIGEARWNTEAFF	TGTGCCTGGAGCATTGGTGAGGCCCGCTGGAACACTGAAGCTTTCTTT
NA	NA	TRBV27	TRBJ2-7	CASSPRDTGAYEQYF	TGTGCCAGCAGTCCCCGGGACACCGGCGCCTACGAGCAGTACTTC
NA	TRBD1	TRBV27	TRBJ1-1	CASRFDRGRMNTEAFF	TGTGCCAGCAGATTCGACAGGGGGAGGATGAACACTGAAGCTTTCTTT
NA	TRBD1	TRBV7-6	TRBJ1-3	CASSLAGTASGNTIYF	TGTGCCAGCAGCTTAGCGGGGACAGCCTCTGGAAACACCATATATTTT
NA	TRBD2	TRBV19	TRBJ2-2	CASSMGGLAGFTGELFF	TGTGCCAGTAGTATGGGGGGACTAGCGGGATTCACCGGGGAGCTGTTTTTT
NA	TRBD2	TRBV11-2	TRBJ2-1	CASSLLEREGPVNEQFF	TGTGCCAGCAGCTTATTGGAGCGGGAGGGCCCAGTCAATGAGCAGTTCTTC
NA	NA	TRBV9	TRBJ1-1	CASSVGQALMNTEAFF	TGTGCCAGCAGCGTAGGACAGGCCCTTATGAACACTGAAGCTTTCTTT
NA	NA	TRBV7-9	TRBJ1-1	CASSLGGPAAPNTEAFF	TGTGCCAGCAGCTTAGGAGGGCCGGCCGCACCGAACACTGAAGCTTTCTTT
few	NA	TRBV5-1	TRBJ1-4	CASSPGQHNEKLFF	TGCGCCAGCAGCCCGGGACAACATAATGAAAAACTGTTTTTT
NA	NA	TRBV5-1	TRBJ1-1	CASSLDPTTEAFF	TGCGCCAGCAGCTTGGATCCCACCACTGAAGCTTTCTTT
NA	NA	TRBV6-5	TRBJ1-2	CASSYHGSYGYTF	TGTGCCAGCAGTTACCACGGGAGCTATGGCTACACCTTC
NA	TRBD1	TRBV11-3	TRBJ1-1	CASSFDRGTEAFF	TGTGCCAGCAGCTTCGACAGGGGCACTGAAGCTTTCTTT
NA	NA	TRBV21-1	TRBJ1-6	CASSKAAGQGKSPLHF	TGTGCCAGCAGCAAAGCCGCGGGACAGGGGAAATCACCCCTCCACTTT
NA	TRBD2	TRBV7-6	TRBJ2-2	CASSLGTSGYTGELFF	TGTGCCAGCAGCTTAGGGACTAGCGGTTACACCGGGGAGCTGTTTTTT
NA	NA	TRBV19	TRBJ1-1	CASSIPPGGKAEAFF	TGTGCCAGTAGTATACCCCCCGGCGGTAAGGCTGAAGCTTTCTTT
NA	NA	TRBV27	TRBJ2-1	CASSSDSIEQFF	TGTGCCAGCAGTTCGGATAGCATTGAGCAGTTCTTC
NA	NA	TRBV11-1	TRBJ2-1	CASSSIRDTNNEQFF	TGTGCCAGCAGCTCGATCCGGGACACCAACAATGAGCAGTTCTTC
few	NA	TRBV5-1	TRBJ1-3	CASSLVGQGGNTIYF	TGCGCCAGCAGCTTGGTCGGGCAGGGTGGAAACACCATATATTTT
NA	TRBD2	TRBV11-3	TRBJ2-1	CASSKGLAEYNEQFF	TGTGCCAGCAGCAAGGGACTAGCGGAGTACAATGAGCAGTTCTTC
NA	TRBD1	TRBV7-2	TRBJ2-7	CASSLGATGWYEQYF	TGTGCCAGCAGCTTAGGAGCGACAGGGTGGTACGAGCAGTACTTC
NA	TRBD1	TRBV10-3	TRBJ2-7	CAINEGTGGYEQYF	TGTGCCATCAATGAAGGGACAGGGGGCTACGAGCAGTACTTC
NA	NA	TRBV5-5	TRBJ2-7	CASSLDLYEQYF	TGTGCCAGCAGCTTGGACCTGTACGAGCAGTACTTC
NA	TRBD1	TRBV5-1	TRBJ1-2	CASSSTGDGYTF	TGCGCCAGCAGCTCGACAGGGGATGGCTACACCTTC
NA	TRBD2	TRBV27	TRBJ2-1	CASSPGTSGSITYNEQFF	TGTGCCAGCAGTCCAGGGACTAGCGGGAGCATTACCTACAATGAGCAGTTCTTC
NA	NA	TRBV12-3/TRBV12-4	TRBJ1-4	CASSLGHEKLFF	TGTGCCAGCAGTTTAGGACACGAAAAACTGTTTTTT
few	NA	TRBV27	TRBJ1-2	CASSPLRGGPFF	TGTGCCAGCAGTCCACTACGGGGGGGCCCCTTCTTC
once	TRBD1	TRBV19	TRBJ1-1	CASSSGQGGTEAFF	TGTGCCAGTAGTTCCGGACAGGGCGGCACTGAAGCTTTCTTT
NA	NA	TRBV5-1	TRBJ1-1	CASQDTLNTEAFF	TGCGCCAGCCAGGACACCTTGAACACTGAAGCTTTCTTT
NA	NA	TRBV4-1	TRBJ1-1	CASSQEDSGNTEAFF	TGCGCCAGCAGCCAAGAAGACTCCGGGAACACTGAAGCTTTCTTT
once	NA	TRBV10-3	TRBJ2-3	CAISPRSNLDTQYF	TGTGCCATCAGCCCGCGGTCCAACCTTGATACGCAGTATTTT
NA	NA	TRBV7-9	TRBJ2-7	CASSLGWGRLSYEQYF	TGTGCCAGCAGCTTAGGGTGGGGACGGCTATCGTACGAGCAGTACTTC
NA	NA	TRBV7-9	TRBJ1-3	CASRSLGAGSGNTIYF	TGTGCCAGCAGATCACTGGGCGCAGGGTCTGGAAACACCATATATTTT
NA	NA	TRBV6-1	TRBJ1-5	CASSEGPEQPQHF	TGTGCCAGCAGTGAAGGGCCCGAGCAGCCCCAGCATTTT
NA	NA	TRBV7-9	TRBJ2-2	CQVGPNTGELFF	TGTCAAGTGGGACCGAACACCGGGGAGCTGTTTTTT
NA	TRBD1	TRBV3-1/TRBV3-2	TRBJ2-1	CASSPDQGVQFF	TGTGCCAGCAGCCCCGACCAGGGGGTGCAGTTCTTC
NA	TRBD1	TRBV9	TRBJ2-5	CASSGYTGGGQETQYF	TGTGCCAGCAGCGGTTACACAGGGGGTGGCCAAGAGACCCAGTACTTC
NA	NA	TRBV27	TRBJ2-7	CASSFEARGNEQYF	TGTGCCAGCAGTTTTGAGGCTAGGGGTAACGAGCAGTACTTC
NA	NA	TRBV12-3/TRBV12-4	TRBJ2-7	CASSFGPLYEQYF	TGTGCCAGCAGTTTTGGCCCTTTGTACGAGCAGTACTTC
NA	TRBD1	TRBV5-4	TRBJ2-5	CASSFALSGTGIQETQYF	TGTGCCAGCAGCTTTGCCCTTTCCGGGACAGGAATTCAAGAGACCCAGTACTTC
NA	TRBD2	TRBV7-6	TRBJ2-3	CASQRLAGEPDTQYF	TGTGCCAGCCAAAGACTAGCGGGAGAACCAGATACGCAGTATTTT
NA	NA	TRBV15	TRBJ2-1	CATSRDRSNHEQFF	TGTGCCACCAGCAGAGATAGAAGCAACCATGAGCAGTTCTTC
NA	NA	TRBV9	TRBJ1-2	CASSPAGALEYNYGYTF	TGTGCCAGCAGCCCAGCGGGGGCGTTAGAATATAACTATGGCTACACCTTC
NA	NA	TRBV7-9	TRBJ2-1	CASTSGTNYNEQFF	TGTGCCAGCACCTCCGGGACAAACTACAATGAGCAGTTCTTC
NA	NA	TRBV5-6	TRBJ2-7	CASSLELGVKEEVSYEQYF	TGTGCCAGCAGCTTGGAGTTAGGGGTGAAGGAGGAAGTCTCCTACGAGCAGTACTTC
NA	NA	TRBV10-3	TRBJ1-3	CAITQDSPGNTIYF	TGTGCCATCACCCAGGACAGCCCTGGAAACACCATATATTTT
NA	TRBD2	TRBV2	TRBJ2-1	CASSAGLAGYNEQFF	TGTGCCAGCAGTGCGGGACTAGCGGGATACAATGAGCAGTTCTTC
NA	NA	TRBV18	TRBJ2-2	CASSPLSSGTGELFF	TGTGCCAGCTCACCGCTTTCTTCCGGCACCGGGGAGCTGTTTTTT
few	NA	TRBV2	TRBJ2-3	CASSSTRAQLHTDTQYF	TGTGCCAGCAGTTCAACCCGGGCCCAACTCCACACAGATACGCAGTATTTT
NA	TRBD2	TRBV13	TRBJ2-3	CASSLDGAGGLDTQYF	TGTGCCAGCAGCTTAGATGGGGCGGGAGGTCTTGATACGCAGTATTTT